The entry that follows covers one TCR beta chain sequence. This clonotype has at least ten counts. Its antigen specificity is not known. No qualities accompany the bases; no much larger clone lies one base away. This specimen comes from a study of Graves' ophthalmopathy and Graves' hyperthyroidism (dated by TCRdb to 2016 to 2019). About the full investigation: A patient counted as having stable hyperthyroidism if there was no progression to ophthalmopathy within 18 months of follow-up. To tell Graves' ophthalmopathy apart from Graves' hyperthyroidism, and to predict which patients would progress to ophthalmopathy, the study relied on TCR beta repertoire signatures. In total, 135 blood samples were TCR-sequenced: 43 ophthalmopathy, under 85 hyperthyroidism and roughly 17 hyperthyroidism-to-ophthalmopathy patients. A discovery set of 100 patients (around 45 ophthalmopathy, 57 stable hyperthyroidism) was enrolled to explore V-J signatures distinguishing ophthalmopathy from hyperthyroidism. For independent validation, a separate cohort was made up of around 19 hyperthyroidism patients plus 17 patients who later progressed from hyperthyroidism to ophthalmopathy. In five to seven hyperthyroidism patients, T-cell repertoires of thyroid tissue and blood were compared. Following sampling, methimazole starting at 30 mg daily was administered to hyperthyroidism patients, and high-dose intravenous methylprednisolone was administered to ophthalmopathy patients.

Beyond this particular receptor, the publication reports: In validation, the model predicted ophthalmopathy progression with more than 70% sensitivity and roughly 78% specificity; approximately 12 predicted patients were CT-confirmed with GO in a median of around 6 months. No statistical method was used to set the sample size in advance, and the investigators knew which group each participant was assigned to. In cross-validation, the 13-signature model distinguished ophthalmopathy from stable hyperthyroidism with almost 90% sensitivity and around 81% specificity, and in the test set the corresponding values were approximately 80% and 68%. Most expanded thyroid clonotypes with a frequency above 0.001 also appeared in blood, which suggests that blood repertoires may reflect the immune response in the thyroid.

Hyperthyroidism patients were newly diagnosed, were aged 18 to 65 years, and had a disease duration under 2 months. Patients with other autoimmune diseases, uncontrolled infections, pregnancy or lactation were excluded from the study. Diagnosis was based on clinical symptoms, serum thyroxine, TRAb, thyroid ultrasound and orbital computed tomography. Trizol reagent was used to extract the total RNA, and its quality was then checked on an Agilent 2100 Bioanalyzer. The cysteine opens and the phenylalanine closes a CDR3 of 13 amino acids. Solely the CDR3 DNA is kept, with 39 bases framed from the first base. CDR1 and CDR2, per the germline V gene (reference sequence), are WNHNN and SYGVQD. Between the V and J ends, shortened by 5 bases and 8 bases respectively, the junction contains 15 bases. For repertoire sequencing, TCR beta CDR3 regions were amplified from RNA transcripts. A first-round RT-PCR used HTBI primers with the Qiagen OneStep RT-PCR kit, followed by a second-round multiplex PCR, size selection and purification. Libraries were sequenced on an Illumina HiSeq2000 using paired-end 100 bp reads. Under the source paper's analysis protocol: SOAPnuke was used to process the reads, throwing out any read that had adapters, had uncalled bases, had a mean Phred below 15, or lacked an exact constant-primer or identifier match. High-quality paired reads were merged with COPE v1.2.5. Unique nucleotide sequences were defined as clonotypes and aligned to IMGT TRB V, D and J references using MiTCR v1.1. Only V-J combinations with frequency above 0.0001 were analysed, covering approximately 99% of repertoires. For each V-J combination, a TCR clonal expansion and chaos score was defined as the ratio of F50 clonal expansion to chaos observed in the TCRdist matrix. Welch's t-statistics and random forest were used to reduce the features to 13 V-J combinations, which were then used as input to a naive Bayes classifier. The Morisita-Horn index was used to measure how similar the thyroid and blood repertoires were. TCRdb redid the processing of the public reads, applying fastp at Q25 and MiXCR, and retained in-frame beta chains. One record per CDR3 amino acid sequence lists the most common genes and DNA. What appears here as the V and J calls and clone size reflects TCRdb's work, not the paper's. The sample table records about 1.2 million distinct CDR3 sequences; 35% to 40% of these occur just once. Around 10% of the sample rests with the top ten.

Sequenced sample: peripheral blood or thyroid tissue (not recorded which). This receptor chain uses TRBV10-1 and TRBJ1-1; a tentative D match to TRBD1 spans 5 bases. The receptor comes from an adult man with Graves' hyperthyroidism. The nucleotides are TGCGCCAGCAGTAGTTCCGGGACGAAGGAAGCTTTCTTT. The resulting protein is CASSSSGTKEAFF.